This T cell receptor beta chain is drawn from a study of cytomegalovirus exposure and HLA in healthy donors. The study's findings and limits: Follow-up analysis seemed to connect common viral pathogens with several of the most significant clusters identified.

Both 60 Vbeta primers and 13 Jbeta primers went into the PCR. Measured with immunoSEQ multiplex PCR; TCRdb has only the in-frame clones, and not every one. This table has 150,000 or so clones, more than 60% appearing once. Comment on this clone: Its antigen remains unknown.

The receptor was isolated from a man between 18 and 35 years old in good health and CMV-seropositive. Sequencing was done on a sample of PBMCs.

The CDR3 sequence: CASSAYNEQFF. CDR3 DNA: TGTGCCAGCAGCGCCTACAATGAGCAGTTCTTC. The J gene is TRBJ2-1, the V gene TRBV27; D is unclear. Germline CDR1 and CDR2: MNHEY and SMNVEV (reference sequence). Trimming took 6 bases from V and 2 from J, leaving 2 bases between them. This CDR3 comprises 11 residues.